This T cell receptor (beta chain) was observed in a study of shared clonotypes between healthy human individuals. Study in general: Per donor, three plates held CD4 naive cells, three held CD4 memory, two held CD8 naive and one held CD8 memory. Study-wide findings and caveats: What naive subsets generally showed was a larger estimated richness than memory subsets showed.

Remarks on this clone: Its matching antigen is unknown.

It was into CD45RA+ naive and CD45RA-negative memory subsets that the CD4+ cells were split. Sequencing used immunoSEQ multiplex PCR; TCRdb keeps in-frame clones, though not all of them. The sample has roughly 500,000 clones, about 96% seen once. The CDR3 sequence is 14 residues long. Germline assignment: CDR1 MRHNA and CDR2 SNTAGT. This clonotype was obtained from a woman younger than 45 in good health. The sample was naive CD4+ T cells sorted from blood. Subset defined: CD45RA+ positively selected. The V gene is TRBV6-4, the J gene TRBJ2-5; D not resolved. The DNA matches TRBJ2-7 better at its end, which makes the J call doubtful. In nucleotides, the CDR3 is TGTGCCAGCAGCGCCGACGGTAACTCCTACGAGCAGTACTTC. Encoded protein: CASSADGNSYEQYF.